This TCR beta chain was obtained from a study of regulatory T cells in long-lasting Graves disease. As to time point: newly diagnosed GD, antithyroid drugs for less than 3 months. Preparation of the TCR library used RNA extracted from PBMCs. TCR beta libraries were built with iRepertoire HTBI primers and Arm-PCR of CDR3 regions. TCRdb called the multiplex PCR reads again in MiXCR, with one record for every CDR3 protein. The repertoire holds some 250,000 distinct CDR3 sequences, with approximately 20% as singletons. This clonotype has at least ten counts. Separately, the same data were catalogued under a study of T cells in Graves' hyperthyroidism and ophthalmopathy.

The specimen comprised peripheral blood mononuclear cells (PBMCs), sampled at new diagnosis, from a patient treated with antithyroid drugs. The sequence was collected from a woman between 25 and 40 years old with Graves disease.

In nucleotides, the CDR3 is TGTGCCAGCAGCTCCCCAGGACAGGGGAGCTATGGCTACACCTTC. Translating gives CASSSPGQGSYGYTF. The J gene is TRBJ1-2, the V gene TRBV7-2, with 9 bases aligning to TRBD1. The CDR3 has 15 residues. Trimming at V came to 4 bases and at J to 4 bases, leaving 7 bases not matched to a gene. CDR1 SGHTA and CDR2 FQGNSA come from the germline V gene.